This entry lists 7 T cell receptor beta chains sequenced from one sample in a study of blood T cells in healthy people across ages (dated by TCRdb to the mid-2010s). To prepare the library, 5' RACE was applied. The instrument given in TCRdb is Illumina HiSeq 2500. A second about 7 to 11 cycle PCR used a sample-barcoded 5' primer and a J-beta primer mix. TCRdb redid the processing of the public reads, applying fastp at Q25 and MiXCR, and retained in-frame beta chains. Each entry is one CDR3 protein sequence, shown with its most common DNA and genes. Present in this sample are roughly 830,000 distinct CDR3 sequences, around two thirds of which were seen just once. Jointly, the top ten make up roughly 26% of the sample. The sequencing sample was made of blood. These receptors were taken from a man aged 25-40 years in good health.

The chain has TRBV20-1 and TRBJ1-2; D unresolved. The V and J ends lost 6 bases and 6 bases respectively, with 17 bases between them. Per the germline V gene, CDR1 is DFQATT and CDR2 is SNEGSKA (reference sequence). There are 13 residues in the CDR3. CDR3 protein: CSARALATDGYTF. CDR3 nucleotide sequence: TGCAGTGCAAGGGCCTTAGCGACGGATGGCTACACCTTC.

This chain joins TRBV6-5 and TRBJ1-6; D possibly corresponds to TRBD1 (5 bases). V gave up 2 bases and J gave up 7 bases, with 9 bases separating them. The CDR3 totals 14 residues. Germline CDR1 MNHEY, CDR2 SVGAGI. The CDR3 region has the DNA TGTGCCAGCAGTTACGGAGGGGACAATTCACCCCTCCACTTT. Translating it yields CASSYGGDNSPLHF.

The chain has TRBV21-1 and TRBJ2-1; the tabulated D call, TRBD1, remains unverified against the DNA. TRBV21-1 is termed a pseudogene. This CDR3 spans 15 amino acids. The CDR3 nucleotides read TGTGCCAGCAGCCCATCCGGGACAGGGTGGAATGAGCAGTTCTTC. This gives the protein CASSPSGTGWNEQFF.

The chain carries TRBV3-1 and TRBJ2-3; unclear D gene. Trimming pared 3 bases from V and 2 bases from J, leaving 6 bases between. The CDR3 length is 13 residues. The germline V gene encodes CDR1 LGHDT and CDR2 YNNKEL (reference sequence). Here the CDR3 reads CASSQQNTDTQYF. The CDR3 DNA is TGTGCCAGCAGCCAGCAGAACACAGATACGCAGTATTTT.

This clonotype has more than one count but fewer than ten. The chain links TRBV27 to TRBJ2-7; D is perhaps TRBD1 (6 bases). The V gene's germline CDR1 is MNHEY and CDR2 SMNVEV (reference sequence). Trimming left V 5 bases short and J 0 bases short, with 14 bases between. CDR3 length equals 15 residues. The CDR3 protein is CASSRTGTSSYEQYF. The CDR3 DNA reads TGTGCCAGCAGTCGAACCGGGACATCCTCCTACGAGCAGTACTTC.

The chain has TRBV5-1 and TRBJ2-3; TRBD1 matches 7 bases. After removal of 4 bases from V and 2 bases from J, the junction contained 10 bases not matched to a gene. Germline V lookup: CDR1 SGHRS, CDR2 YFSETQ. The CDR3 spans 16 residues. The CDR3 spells CASSQEGQLNTDTQYF. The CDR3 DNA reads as TGCGCCAGCAGCCAAGAGGGACAGCTTAACACAGATACGCAGTATTTT. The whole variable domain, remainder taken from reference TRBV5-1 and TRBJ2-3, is KAGVTQTPRYLIKTRGQQVTLSCSPISGHRSVSWYQQTPGQGLQFLFEYFSETQRNKGNFPGRFSGRQFSNSRSEMNVSTLELGDSALYLCASSQEGQLNTDTQYFGPGTRLTVL.

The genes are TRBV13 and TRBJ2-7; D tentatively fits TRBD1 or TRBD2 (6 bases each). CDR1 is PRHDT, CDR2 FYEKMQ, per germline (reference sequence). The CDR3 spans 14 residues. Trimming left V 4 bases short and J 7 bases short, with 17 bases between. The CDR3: CASSYPTGAREQYF. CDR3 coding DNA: TGTGCCAGCAGCTACCCGACGGGGGCGCGGGAGCAGTACTTC.